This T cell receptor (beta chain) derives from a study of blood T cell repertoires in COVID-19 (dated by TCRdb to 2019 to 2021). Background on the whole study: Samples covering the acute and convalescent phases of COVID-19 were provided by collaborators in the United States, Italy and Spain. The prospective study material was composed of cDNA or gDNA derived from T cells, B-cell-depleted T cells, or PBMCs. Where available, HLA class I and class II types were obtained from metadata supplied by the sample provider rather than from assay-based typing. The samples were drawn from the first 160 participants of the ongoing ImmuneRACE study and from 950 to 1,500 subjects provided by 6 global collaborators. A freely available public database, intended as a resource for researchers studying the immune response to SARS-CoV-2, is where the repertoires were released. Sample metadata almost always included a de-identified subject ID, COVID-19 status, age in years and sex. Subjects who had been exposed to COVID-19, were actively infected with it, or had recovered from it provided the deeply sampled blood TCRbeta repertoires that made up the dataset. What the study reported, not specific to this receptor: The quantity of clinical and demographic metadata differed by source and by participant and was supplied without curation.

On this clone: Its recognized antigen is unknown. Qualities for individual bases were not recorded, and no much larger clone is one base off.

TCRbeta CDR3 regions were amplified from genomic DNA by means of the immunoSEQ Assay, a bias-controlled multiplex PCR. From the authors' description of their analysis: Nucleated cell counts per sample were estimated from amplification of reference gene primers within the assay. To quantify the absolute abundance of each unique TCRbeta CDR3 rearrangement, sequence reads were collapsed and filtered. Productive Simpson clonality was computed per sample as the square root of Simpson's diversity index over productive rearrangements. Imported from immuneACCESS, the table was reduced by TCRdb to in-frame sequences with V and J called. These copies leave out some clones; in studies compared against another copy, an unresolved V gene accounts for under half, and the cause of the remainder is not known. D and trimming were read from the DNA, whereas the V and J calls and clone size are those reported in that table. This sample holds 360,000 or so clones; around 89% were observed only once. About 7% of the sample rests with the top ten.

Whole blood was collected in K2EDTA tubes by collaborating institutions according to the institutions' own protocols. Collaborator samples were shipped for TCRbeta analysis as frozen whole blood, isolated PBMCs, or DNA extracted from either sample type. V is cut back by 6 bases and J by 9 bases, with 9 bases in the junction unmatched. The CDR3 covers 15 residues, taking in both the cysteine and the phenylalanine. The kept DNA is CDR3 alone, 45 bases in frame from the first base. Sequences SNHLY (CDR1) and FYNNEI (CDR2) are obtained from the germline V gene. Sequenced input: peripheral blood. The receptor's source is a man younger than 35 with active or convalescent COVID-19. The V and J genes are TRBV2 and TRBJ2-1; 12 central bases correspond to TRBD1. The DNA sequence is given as TGTGCCAGCAGCGAGGGACAGGGGGCGCGCGGTGAGCAGTTCTTC. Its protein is CASSEGQGARGEQFF.